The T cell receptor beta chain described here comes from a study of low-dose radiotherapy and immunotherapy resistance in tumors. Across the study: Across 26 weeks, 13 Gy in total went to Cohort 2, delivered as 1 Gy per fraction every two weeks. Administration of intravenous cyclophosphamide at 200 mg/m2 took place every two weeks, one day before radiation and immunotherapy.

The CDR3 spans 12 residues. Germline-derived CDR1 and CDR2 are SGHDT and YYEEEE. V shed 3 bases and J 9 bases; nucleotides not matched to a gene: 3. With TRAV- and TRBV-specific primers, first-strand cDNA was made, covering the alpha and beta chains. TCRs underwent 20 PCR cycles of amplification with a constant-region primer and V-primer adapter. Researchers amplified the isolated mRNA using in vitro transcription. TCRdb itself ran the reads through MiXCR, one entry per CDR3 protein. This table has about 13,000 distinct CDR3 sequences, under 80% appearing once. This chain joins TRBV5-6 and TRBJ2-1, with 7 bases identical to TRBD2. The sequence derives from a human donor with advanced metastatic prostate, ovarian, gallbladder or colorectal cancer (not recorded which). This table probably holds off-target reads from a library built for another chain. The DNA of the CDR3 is TGTGCCAGCAGCTGGGGGGAGGGTGAGCAGTTCTTC. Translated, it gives CASSWGEGEQFF.